This T cell receptor beta chain was profiled in a study of T cell repertoires in cytomegalovirus infection. Each CDR3 protein gets one entry after TCRdb re-called the reads with MiXCR. The sample has 50,000 to 60,000 distinct CDR3 sequences; around a fifth are singletons. Regarding the study as a whole: HLA-C-restricted CMV clonotypes gave the most frequent clonotype in two of eight donors.

This CDR3 contains 13 residues. Between the trimmed V and J ends, which lost 4 bases and 10 bases, there was a span of 14 bases. CDR1 is LNHDA and CDR2 is SQIVND in the germline V gene (reference sequence). Comments on this clonotype: Its antigen is as yet unknown.

Sequencing was performed on CD8+ T cells from cultured PBMCs, taken from culture after CMV antigen stimulation. The chain combines TRBV19 with TRBJ2-1, with D tentatively TRBD2 (6 bases). The receptor was derived from a human donor in good health (CMV status not recorded). Some clones in this sample may be carry-over from other donors' samples. CDR3 bases: TGTGCCAGTAGTACTTCGGACTACTTAGAGCAGTTCTTC. Protein sequence: CASSTSDYLEQFF.